This T cell receptor (beta chain) was sequenced for a study of beta chain features in type 1 diabetes (dated by TCRdb to between 2017 and 2018). Broadly, across the study: Patients and healthy donors did not differ in mean age, gender distribution, total cell number or subset yield. A total of just under 110,000,000 sorted cells were examined across all samples, and RNA yield correlated strongly with the number of cells per subset. The study compared TCRB repertoires of sorted circulating CD4+ T cell subsets between recently diagnosed type 1 diabetes patients and matched healthy donors. Whereas all 30 or so donors provided naive and central memory subsets, regulatory and stem cell-like memory subsets were isolated from just 8 patients and roughly 8 healthy donors. The research as a whole found: Sequencing cDNA rather than genomic DNA could over-represent highly expressing activated cells, although activation and CD3 levels did not differ between groups. Shorter templates might be favored by PCR, yet because patient and control samples were amplified and corrected together, any such skew would affect both groups equally. HLA sub-analyses involved small numbers of individuals, so any influence of HLA type on TCRB rearrangement remained unresolved. At VDJ recombination sites, patients with type 1 diabetes made fewer insertions and deleted more nucleotides, a pattern implying thymic rearrangement abnormalities. Naive, central memory and regulatory TCRB repertoires appeared more similar among patients than among healthy donors. A moderate but significant shortening of TCRB CDR3 length was observed in type 1 diabetes patients in all four CD4+ subsets.

A single peripheral blood draw of 95 to 150 mL on average was collected from each donor into heparinised tubes. A BD FACSAria II was used to sort naive, central memory, regulatory and stem cell-like memory CD4+ T cells with a panel that included CD45RO, CCR7, CD25, CD127, CD95 and CD27. Every sorted population had a purity above 98%. Right away, PBMCs were isolated by Lymphoprep density gradient centrifugation and were stained directly, with no culture step. Samples were stained and sorted in pairs, with one healthy donor and one patient per experiment, so that batch effects were minimized. All of the isolated RNA was reverse transcribed with the High Capacity cDNA Reverse Transcription Kit, so expressed TCRB transcripts were sequenced. Naive, central memory and regulatory T cell samples underwent deep immunoSEQ sequencing, averaging about 3.57 million total reads per sample. Sorted cells were lysed in RLT buffer, and RNA was extracted using DNase-treated RNeasy Micro or Mini kits according to cell number. To prevent cross-contamination, every cell subset was processed on its own, while patient and healthy donor samples were processed together. The immunoSEQ multiplex PCR was used to amplify TCRB sequences from cDNA, yielding 87-bp fragments that span the CDR3 region. Amplicons were sequenced on the Illumina HiSeq platform. As for the authors' bioinformatics: PCR bias was corrected computationally using synthetic template baselines, and reads within Hamming distance 2 were collapsed, with unmergeable singletons discarded. By aligning reads against IMGT, V, D and J genes, CDR3 length, and insertions or deletions at six rearrangement sites were assigned. Within each subset, clonotype counts were normalized to the number of sorted cells before true diversity and Gini coefficients were calculated with the tcR R package. The overlap coefficient, calculated on TCRB nucleotide sequences, was used to measure repertoire sharing. Out-of-frame TCRB sequences from naive cells were analyzed to stand in for the pre-selection repertoire. As stored in TCRdb, this immuneACCESS dataset retains in-frame rearrangements with V and J assigned. A fraction of the clones does not appear; measured against another copy, unresolved V genes explain less than half of the discrepancy, and the remainder lacks a known reason. For V, J and clone size, that table is used; D and trimming come from the DNA. Recorded for this sample are hundreds of thousands of clones; 11% to 15% of them occurred a single time. The ten largest clones represent just under 0.04% of the sample.

This clone has more than one count but fewer than ten. Its recognized antigen is unknown. No quality values exist for individual bases; no much larger clone is one base distant. The sequence came from a man between 18 and 29 years old with type 1 diabetes. Material: naive CD4+ T cells from blood. Reading the label with the study, this specimen's cell subset or site is: true naive CD4+ T cells.

The base sequence is TGTGCCAGTAAGTGGGGGCGGGGCACTGAAGCTTTCTTT. This is translated as CASKWGRGTEAFF. This sequence uses TRBV19 and TRBJ1-1, with a weak D call of TRBD1 (6 bases match). The CDR3 runs 13 amino acids, cysteine and phenylalanine included. Here the CDR3 DNA is all that survives: 39 bases in frame from base 1. From the germline V gene (reference sequence), CDR1 is LNHDA and CDR2 is SQIVND. V was cut back by 7 bases and J by 4 bases, leaving a gap of 13 bases between them.